This T cell receptor beta chain came from a study of shared T cell receptors in the human thymus. Trimming at V came to 2 bases and at J to 7 bases, leaving 8 bases not matched to a gene. This CDR3 comprises 15 residues. Germline CDR1 reads ENHRY; CDR2 reads SYGVKD. TCRdb's copy holds only in-frame clones and misses some; the assay was immunoSEQ multiplex PCR. The sample lists 700,000 or so clones; approximately 83% were seen once. This clone has a handful of counts. These data were also filed under a second study, of human thymus T cells. That report notes: Unrelated individuals reportedly shared highly overlapping thymic TCR repertoires.

The source of this sequence is a girl under three years old with a congenital heart defect. This chain connects TRBV10-3 to TRBJ1-2; 9 nucleotides agree with TRBD1. Specimen: thymocytes. The CDR3 loop reads CAISEPGQGLAGYTF. The CDR3 nucleotides are TGTGCCATCAGTGAGCCGGGACAGGGACTGGCTGGCTACACCTTC.